This entry describes one T cell receptor (beta chain). The source of the sample is a study of CD8 T cells in Susac syndrome. RNA amounts of roughly 0.5 to 1 ug underwent reverse transcription with random hexamers. TCRdb passed the immunoSEQ multiplex PCR reads through MiXCR, listing each CDR3 protein once. The data hold 100,000 to 150,000 distinct CDR3 sequences, with more than 90% observed a single time. V shed 5 bases and J 10 bases; nucleotides not matched to a gene: 16. This CDR3 contains 15 residues. Germline lookup yields CDR1 MNHNS and CDR2 SASEGT. Material for sequencing was CD4+ T cells from PBMCs. The receptor was isolated from a human donor in good health. The chain joins TRBV6-1 to TRBJ2-5; 7 bases are shared with TRBD2. This CDR3 is CASSNVRTRRSNQYF. In DNA, the CDR3 is TGTGCCAGCAGTAACGTGCGGACTAGAAGGAGTAACCAGTACTTC.